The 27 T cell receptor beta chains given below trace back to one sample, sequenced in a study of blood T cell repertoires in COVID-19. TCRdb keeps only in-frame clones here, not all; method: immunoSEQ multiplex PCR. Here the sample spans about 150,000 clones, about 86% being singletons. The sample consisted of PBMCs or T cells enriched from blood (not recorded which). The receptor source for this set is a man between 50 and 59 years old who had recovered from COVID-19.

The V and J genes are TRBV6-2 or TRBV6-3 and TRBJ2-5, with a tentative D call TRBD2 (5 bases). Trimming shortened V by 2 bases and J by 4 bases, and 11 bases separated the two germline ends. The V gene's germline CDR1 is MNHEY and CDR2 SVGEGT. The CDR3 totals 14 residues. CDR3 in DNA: TGTGCCAGCAGTTACGGTAGCGTCGGAGAGACCCAGTACTTC. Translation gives CASSYGSVGETQYF.

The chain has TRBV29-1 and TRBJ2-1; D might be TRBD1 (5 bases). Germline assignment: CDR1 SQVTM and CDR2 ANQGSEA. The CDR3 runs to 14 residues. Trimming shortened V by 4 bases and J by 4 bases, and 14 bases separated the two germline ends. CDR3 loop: CSVGQQYGYNEQFF. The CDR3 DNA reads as TGCAGCGTTGGACAGCAATACGGATACAATGAGCAGTTCTTC.

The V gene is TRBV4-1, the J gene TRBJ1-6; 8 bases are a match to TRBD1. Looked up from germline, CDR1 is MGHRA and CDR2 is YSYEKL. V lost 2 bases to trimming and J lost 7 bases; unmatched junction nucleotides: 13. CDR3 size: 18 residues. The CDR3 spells CASSQIADRVGSNSPLHF. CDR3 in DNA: TGCGCCAGCAGCCAAATCGCGGACAGGGTGGGGAGCAATTCACCCCTCCACTTT.

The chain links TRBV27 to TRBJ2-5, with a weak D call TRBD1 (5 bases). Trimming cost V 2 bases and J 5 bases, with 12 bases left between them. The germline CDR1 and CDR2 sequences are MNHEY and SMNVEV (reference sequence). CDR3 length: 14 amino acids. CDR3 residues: CASSLIRGEETQYF. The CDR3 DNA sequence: TGTGCCAGCAGTTTAATAAGGGGTGAGGAGACCCAGTACTTC.

The CDR3 spells CASSRGNTGELFF. The CDR3 nucleotides are TGTGCCAGCAGCAGGGGGAACACCGGGGAGCTGTTTTTT. The gene calls are TRBV7-6 and TRBJ2-2; perhaps TRBD1 as D (5 bases). In germline, CDR1 is SGHVS, CDR2 FNYEAQ. The CDR3 spans 13 residues. Trimming shortened V by 5 bases and J by 1 base, and 5 bases separated the two germline ends.

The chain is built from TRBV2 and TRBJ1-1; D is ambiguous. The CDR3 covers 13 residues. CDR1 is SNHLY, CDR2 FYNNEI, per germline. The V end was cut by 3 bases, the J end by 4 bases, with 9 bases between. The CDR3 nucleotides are TGTGCCAGCAGTGACGGTGAGCTCACTGAAGCTTTCTTT. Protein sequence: CASSDGELTEAFF.

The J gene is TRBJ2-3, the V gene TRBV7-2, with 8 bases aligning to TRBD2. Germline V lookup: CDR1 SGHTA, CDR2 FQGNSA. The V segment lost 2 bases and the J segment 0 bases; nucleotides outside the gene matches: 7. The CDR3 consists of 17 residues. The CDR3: CASSLFGLAGSTDTQYF. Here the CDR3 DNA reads TGTGCCAGCAGCTTATTTGGGCTAGCGGGTAGCACAGATACGCAGTATTTT.

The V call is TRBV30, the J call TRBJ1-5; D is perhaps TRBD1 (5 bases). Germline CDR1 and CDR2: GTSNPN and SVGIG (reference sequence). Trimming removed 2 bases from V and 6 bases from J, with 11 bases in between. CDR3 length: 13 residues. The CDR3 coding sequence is TGTGCCTGGAGTTGGGGGGACGGTCAGCCCCAGCATTTT. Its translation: CAWSWGDGQPQHF.

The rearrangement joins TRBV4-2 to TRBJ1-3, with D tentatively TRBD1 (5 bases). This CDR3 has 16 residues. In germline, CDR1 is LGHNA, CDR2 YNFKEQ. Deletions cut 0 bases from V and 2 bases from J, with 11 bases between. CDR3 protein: CASSQESGIAGNTIYF. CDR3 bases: TGTGCCAGCAGCCAAGAGTCAGGGATAGCTGGAAACACCATATATTTT.

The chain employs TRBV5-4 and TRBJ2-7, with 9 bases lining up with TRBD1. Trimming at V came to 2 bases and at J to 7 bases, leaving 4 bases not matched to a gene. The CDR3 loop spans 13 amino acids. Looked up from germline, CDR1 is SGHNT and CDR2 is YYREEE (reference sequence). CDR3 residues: CASSFRDREEQYF. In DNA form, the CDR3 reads TGTGCCAGCAGCTTCCGGGACAGGGAAGAGCAGTACTTC.

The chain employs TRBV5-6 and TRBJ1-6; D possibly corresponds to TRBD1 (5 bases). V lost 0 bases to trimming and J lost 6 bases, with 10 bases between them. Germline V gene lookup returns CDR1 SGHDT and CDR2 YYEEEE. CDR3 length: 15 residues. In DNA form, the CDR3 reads TGTGCCAGCAGCTTGGGGGGGGTGAGTAATTCACCCCTCCACTTT. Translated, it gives CASSLGGVSNSPLHF.

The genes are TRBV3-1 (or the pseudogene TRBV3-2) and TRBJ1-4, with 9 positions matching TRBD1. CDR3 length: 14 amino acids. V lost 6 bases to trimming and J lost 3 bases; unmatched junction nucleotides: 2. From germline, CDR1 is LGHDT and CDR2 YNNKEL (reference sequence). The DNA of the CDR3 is TGTGCCAGCAGATGGACAGGGGCTAATGAAAAACTGTTTTTT. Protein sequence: CASRWTGANEKLFF.

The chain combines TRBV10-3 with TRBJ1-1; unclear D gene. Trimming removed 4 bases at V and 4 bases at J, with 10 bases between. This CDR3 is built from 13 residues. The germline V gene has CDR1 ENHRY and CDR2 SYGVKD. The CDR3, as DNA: TGTGCCATCAGTGGTTCCCCGGGCACTGAAGCTTTCTTT. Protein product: CAISGSPGTEAFF.

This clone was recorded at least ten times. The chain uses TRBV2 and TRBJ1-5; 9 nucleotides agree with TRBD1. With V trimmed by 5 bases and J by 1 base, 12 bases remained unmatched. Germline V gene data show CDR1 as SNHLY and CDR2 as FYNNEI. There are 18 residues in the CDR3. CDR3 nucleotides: TGTGCCAGCAGTACCCCCGGGACAGGGTCATGGAGCAATCAGCCCCAGCATTTT. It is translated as CASSTPGTGSWSNQPQHF.

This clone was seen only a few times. CDR3 sequence (DNA): TGTGCCAGCAGCTTTTTGGCAGGGGGGAGGAATGGTGGCTACACCTTC. It yields the protein CASSFLAGGRNGGYTF. The chain recombines TRBV7-9 with TRBJ1-2, with 7 bases identical to TRBD1. V shed 3 bases and J 7 bases; nucleotides not matched to a gene: 14. The germline CDR1 and CDR2 sequences are SEHNR and FQNEAQ (reference sequence). The CDR3 contains 16 residues.

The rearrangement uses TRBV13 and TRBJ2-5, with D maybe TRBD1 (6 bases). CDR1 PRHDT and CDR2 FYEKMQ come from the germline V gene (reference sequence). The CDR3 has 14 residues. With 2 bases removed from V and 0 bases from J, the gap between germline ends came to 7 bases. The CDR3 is CASSLKGDQETQYF. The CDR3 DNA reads TGTGCCAGCAGCTTAAAGGGGGACCAAGAGACCCAGTACTTC.

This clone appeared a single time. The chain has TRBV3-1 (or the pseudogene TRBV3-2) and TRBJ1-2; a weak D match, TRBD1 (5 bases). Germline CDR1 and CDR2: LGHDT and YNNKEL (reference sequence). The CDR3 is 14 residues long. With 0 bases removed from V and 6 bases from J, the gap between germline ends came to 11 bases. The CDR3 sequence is CASSQDQGWNGYTF. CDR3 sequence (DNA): TGTGCCAGCAGCCAAGATCAGGGTTGGAATGGCTACACCTTC.

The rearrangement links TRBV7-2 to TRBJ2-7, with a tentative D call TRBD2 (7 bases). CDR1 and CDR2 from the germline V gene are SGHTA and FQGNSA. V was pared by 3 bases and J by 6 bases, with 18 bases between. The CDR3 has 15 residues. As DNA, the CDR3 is TGTGCCAGCAGCTTTTGGGGCGGGGAGGGGGGCGAGCAGTACTTC. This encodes CASSFWGGEGGEQYF. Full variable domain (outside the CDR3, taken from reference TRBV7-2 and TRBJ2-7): GAGVSQSPSNKVTEKGKDVELRCDPISGHTALYWYRQSLGQGLEFLIYFQGNSAPDKSGLPSDRFSAERTGGSVSTLTIQRTQQEDSAVYLCASSFWGGEGGEQYFGPGTRLTVT.

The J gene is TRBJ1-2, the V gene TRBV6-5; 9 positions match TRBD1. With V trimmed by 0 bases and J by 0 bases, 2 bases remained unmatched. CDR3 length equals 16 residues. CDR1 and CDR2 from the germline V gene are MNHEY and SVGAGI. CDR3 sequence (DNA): TGTGCCAGCAGTTACTCGAGGACAGGGGCTAACTATGGCTACACCTTC. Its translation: CASSYSRTGANYGYTF.

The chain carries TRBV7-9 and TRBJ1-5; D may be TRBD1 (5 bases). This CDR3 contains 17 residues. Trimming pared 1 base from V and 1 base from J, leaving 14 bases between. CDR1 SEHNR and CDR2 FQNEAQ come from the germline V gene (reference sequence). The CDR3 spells CASSLDPGGYSNQPQHF. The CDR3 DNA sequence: TGTGCCAGCAGCTTAGATCCGGGGGGGTACAGCAATCAGCCCCAGCATTTT.

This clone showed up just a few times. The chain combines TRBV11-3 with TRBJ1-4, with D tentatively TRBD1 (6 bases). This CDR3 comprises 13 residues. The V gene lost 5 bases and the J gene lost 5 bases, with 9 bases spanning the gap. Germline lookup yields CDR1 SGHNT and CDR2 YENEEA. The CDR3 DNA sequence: TGTGCCAGCAGCCAAGGACAGAATGAAAAACTGTTTTTT. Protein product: CASSQGQNEKLFF.

The CDR3 coding sequence is TGTGCCAGTAGTACGGCGGGGGGGAGAGATACGCAGTATTTT. It encodes CASSTAGGRDTQYF. V and J are TRBV19 and TRBJ2-3; 9 bases align to TRBD2. The CDR3 loop spans 14 amino acids. Germline V gene data show CDR1 as LNHDA and CDR2 as SQIVND (reference sequence). V was clipped by 4 bases and J by 5 bases; unmatched bases: 4. Looking up the rest from reference TRBV19 and TRBJ2-3 gives the full variable domain: DGGITQSPKYLFRKEGQNVTLSCEQNLNHDAMYWYRQDPGQGLRLIYYSQIVNDFQKGDIAEGYSVSREKKESFPLTVTSAQKNPTAFYLCASSTAGGRDTQYFGPGTRLTVL.

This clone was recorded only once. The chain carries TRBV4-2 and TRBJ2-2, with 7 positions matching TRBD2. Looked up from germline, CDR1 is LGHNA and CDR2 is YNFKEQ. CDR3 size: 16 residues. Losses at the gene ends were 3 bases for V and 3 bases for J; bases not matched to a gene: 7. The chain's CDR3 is CASSQPGAGYTGELFF. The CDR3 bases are TGTGCCAGCAGCCAGCCCGGAGCGGGGTACACCGGGGAGCTGTTTTTT.

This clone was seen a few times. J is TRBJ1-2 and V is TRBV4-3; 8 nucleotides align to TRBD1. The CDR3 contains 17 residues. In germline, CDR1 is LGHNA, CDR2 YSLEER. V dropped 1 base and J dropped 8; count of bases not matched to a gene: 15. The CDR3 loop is CASSQGLSGQGAIGYTF. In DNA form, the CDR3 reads TGCGCCAGCAGCCAAGGGTTATCTGGGCAGGGGGCGATAGGCTACACCTTC.

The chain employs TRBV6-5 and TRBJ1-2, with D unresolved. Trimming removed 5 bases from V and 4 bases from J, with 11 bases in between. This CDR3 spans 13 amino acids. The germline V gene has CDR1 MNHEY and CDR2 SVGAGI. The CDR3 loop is CASSRAGSYGYTF. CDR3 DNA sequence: TGTGCCAGCAGTCGTGCGGGGAGCTATGGCTACACCTTC.

Here the CDR3 reads CASSPTGPSGANVLTF. The CDR3 region has the DNA TGTGCCAGCAGTCCTACAGGACCCTCTGGGGCCAACGTCCTGACTTTC. This chain connects TRBV5-4 to TRBJ2-6; TRBD1 is a possible D gene (5 bases). This CDR3 has 16 amino acids. From germline, CDR1 is SGHNT and CDR2 YYREEE (reference sequence). Deletions cut 5 bases from V and 0 bases from J, with 12 bases between.

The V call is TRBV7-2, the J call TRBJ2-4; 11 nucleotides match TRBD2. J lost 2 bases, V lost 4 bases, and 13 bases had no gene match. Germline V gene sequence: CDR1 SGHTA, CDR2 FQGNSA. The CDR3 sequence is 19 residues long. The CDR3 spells CASSSRVSGGAATKNIQYF. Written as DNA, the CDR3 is TGTGCCAGCAGCTCCCGGGTTAGCGGGGGGGCTGCAACCAAAAACATTCAGTACTTC.